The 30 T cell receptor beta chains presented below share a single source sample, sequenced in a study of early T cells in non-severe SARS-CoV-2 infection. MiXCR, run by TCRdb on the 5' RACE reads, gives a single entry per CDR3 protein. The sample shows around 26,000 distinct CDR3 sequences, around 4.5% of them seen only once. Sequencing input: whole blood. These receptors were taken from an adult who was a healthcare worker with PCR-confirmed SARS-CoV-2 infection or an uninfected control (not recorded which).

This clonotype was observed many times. The CDR3 DNA follows: TGCGCCAGCAGCTTGGATACACCTAACTATGGCTACACCTTC. This gives the protein CASSLDTPNYGYTF. The rearrangement links TRBV5-1 to TRBJ1-2; D remains unclear. The V gene's germline CDR1 is SGHRS and CDR2 YFSETQ. CDR3 length: 14 amino acids. The germline V and J ends were trimmed by 0 bases and 0 bases, with 6 bases remaining between them.

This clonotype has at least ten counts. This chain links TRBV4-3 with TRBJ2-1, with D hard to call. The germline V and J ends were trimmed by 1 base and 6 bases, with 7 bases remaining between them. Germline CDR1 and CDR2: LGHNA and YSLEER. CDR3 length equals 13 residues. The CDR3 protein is CASSQGFGNEQFF. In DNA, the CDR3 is TGCGCCAGCAGCCAAGGATTCGGCAATGAGCAGTTCTTC.

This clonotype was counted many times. This chain's CDR3 is CASSLTLSAAQETQYF. Written as DNA, the CDR3 is TGTGCCAGCAGCTTAACTTTATCCGCAGCCCAAGAGACCCAGTACTTC. The V call is TRBV7-6, the J call TRBJ2-5; D unclear. Germline V gene data show CDR1 as SGHVS and CDR2 as FNYEAQ. CDR3 length: 16 amino acids. The ends were cut back, 2 bases at V and 1 base at J, with 14 bases in the middle.

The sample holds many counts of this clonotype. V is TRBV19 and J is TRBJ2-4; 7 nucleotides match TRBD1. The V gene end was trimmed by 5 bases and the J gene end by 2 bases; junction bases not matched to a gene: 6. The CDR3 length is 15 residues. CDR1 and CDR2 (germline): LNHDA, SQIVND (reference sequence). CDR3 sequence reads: CASSFLRGTKNIQYF. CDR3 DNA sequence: TGTGCCAGTAGTTTTCTCAGGGGGACCAAAAACATTCAGTACTTC.

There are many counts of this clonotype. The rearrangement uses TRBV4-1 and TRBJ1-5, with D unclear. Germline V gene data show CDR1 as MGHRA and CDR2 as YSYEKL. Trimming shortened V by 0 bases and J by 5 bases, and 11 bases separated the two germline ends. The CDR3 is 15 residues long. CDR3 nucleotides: TGCGCCAGCAGCCAAGAAATGGCCCAGTATCAGCCCCAGCATTTT. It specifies CASSQEMAQYQPQHF.

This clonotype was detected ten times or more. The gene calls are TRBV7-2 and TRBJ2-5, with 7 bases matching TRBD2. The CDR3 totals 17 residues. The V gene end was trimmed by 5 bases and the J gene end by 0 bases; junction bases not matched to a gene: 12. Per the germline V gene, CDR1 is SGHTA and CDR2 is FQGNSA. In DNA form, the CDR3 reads TGTGCCAGCAGCGAAGGTGCGGGAGCCCCGTACCAAGAGACCCAGTACTTC. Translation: CASSEGAGAPYQETQYF.

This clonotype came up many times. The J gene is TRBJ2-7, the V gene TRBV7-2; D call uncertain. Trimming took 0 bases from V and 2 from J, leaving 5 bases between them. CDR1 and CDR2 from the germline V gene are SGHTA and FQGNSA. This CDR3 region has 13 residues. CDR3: CASSLAGPYEQYV. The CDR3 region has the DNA TGTGCCAGCAGCTTAGCAGGGCCCTACGAGCAGTACGTC.

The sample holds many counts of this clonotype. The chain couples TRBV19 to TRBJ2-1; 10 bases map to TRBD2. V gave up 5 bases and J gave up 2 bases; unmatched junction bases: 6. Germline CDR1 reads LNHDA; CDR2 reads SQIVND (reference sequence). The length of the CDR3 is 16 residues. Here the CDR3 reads CASSDRTSGAYNEQFF. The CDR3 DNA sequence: TGTGCCAGTAGTGACAGGACTAGCGGTGCCTACAATGAGCAGTTCTTC.

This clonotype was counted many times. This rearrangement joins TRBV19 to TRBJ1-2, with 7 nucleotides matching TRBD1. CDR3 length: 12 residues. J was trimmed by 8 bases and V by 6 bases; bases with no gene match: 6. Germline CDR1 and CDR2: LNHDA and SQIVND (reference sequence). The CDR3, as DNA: TGTGCCAGTAGACTGGGACAGTTCGGCTACACCTTC. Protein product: CASRLGQFGYTF. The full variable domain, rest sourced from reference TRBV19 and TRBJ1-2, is DGGITQSPKYLFRKEGQNVTLSCEQNLNHDAMYWYRQDPGQGLRLIYYSQIVNDFQKGDIAEGYSVSREKKESFPLTVTSAQKNPTAFYLCASRLGQFGYTFGSGTRLTVV.

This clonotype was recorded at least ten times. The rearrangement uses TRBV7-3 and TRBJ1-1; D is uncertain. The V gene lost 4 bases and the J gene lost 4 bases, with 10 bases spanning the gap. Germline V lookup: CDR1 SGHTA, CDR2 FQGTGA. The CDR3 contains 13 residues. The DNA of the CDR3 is TGTGCCAGCAGCTCAGAGAGGGCCACTGAAGCTTTCTTT. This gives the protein CASSSERATEAFF.

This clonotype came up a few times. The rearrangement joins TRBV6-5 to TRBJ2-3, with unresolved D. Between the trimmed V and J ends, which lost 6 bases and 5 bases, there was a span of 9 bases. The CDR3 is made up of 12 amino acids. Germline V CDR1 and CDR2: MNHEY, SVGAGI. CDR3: CASSPNGDTQYF. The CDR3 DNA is TGTGCCAGCAGCCCCAACGGAGATACGCAGTATTTT.

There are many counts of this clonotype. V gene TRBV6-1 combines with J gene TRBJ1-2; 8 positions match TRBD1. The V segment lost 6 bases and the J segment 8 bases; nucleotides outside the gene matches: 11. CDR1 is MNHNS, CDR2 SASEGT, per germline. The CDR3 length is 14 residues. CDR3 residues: CASRLGQGIGGYTF. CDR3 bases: TGTGCCAGCAGGCTAGGACAGGGAATTGGAGGCTACACCTTC.

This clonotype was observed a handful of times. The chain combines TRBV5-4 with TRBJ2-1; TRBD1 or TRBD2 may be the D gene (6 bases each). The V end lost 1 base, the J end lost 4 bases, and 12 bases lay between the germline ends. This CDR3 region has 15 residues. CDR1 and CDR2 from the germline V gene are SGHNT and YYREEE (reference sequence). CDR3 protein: CASSLFRGLYNEQFF. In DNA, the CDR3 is TGTGCCAGCAGCTTGTTCAGGGGACTTTACAATGAGCAGTTCTTC. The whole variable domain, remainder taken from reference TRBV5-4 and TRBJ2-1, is ETGVTQSPTHLIKTRGQQVTLRCSSQSGHNTVSWYQQALGQGPQFIFQYYREEENGRGNFPPRFSGLQFPNYSSELNVNALELDDSALYLCASSLFRGLYNEQFFGPGTRLTVL.

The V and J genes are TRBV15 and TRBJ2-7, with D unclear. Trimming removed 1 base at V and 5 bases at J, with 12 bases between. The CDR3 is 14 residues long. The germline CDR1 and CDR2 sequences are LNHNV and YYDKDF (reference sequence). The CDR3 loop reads CATSRVTRSHEQYF. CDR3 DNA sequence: TGTGCCACCAGCAGAGTTACCAGGTCCCACGAGCAGTACTTC.

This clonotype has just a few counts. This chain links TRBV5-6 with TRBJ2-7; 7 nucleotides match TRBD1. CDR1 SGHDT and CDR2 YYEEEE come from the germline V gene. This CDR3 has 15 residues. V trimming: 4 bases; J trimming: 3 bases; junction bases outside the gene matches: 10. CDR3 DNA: TGTGCCAGCAGCCCCATTAATCAGGGGGTCTACGAGCAGTACGTC. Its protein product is CASSPINQGVYEQYV.

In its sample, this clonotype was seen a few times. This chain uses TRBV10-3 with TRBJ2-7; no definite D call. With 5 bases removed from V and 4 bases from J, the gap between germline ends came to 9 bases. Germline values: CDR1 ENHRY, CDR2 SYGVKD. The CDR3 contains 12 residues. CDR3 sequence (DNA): TGTGCCATCAGTCCGGACCCGTACGAGCAGTACGTC. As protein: CAISPDPYEQYV.

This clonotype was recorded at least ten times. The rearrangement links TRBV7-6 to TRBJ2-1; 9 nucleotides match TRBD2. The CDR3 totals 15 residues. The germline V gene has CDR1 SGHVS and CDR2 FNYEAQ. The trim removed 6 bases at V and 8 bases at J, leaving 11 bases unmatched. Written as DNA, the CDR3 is TGTGCCAGCAGTTTTAGGGCTAGCGGGATGGATGAGCAGTTCTTC. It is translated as CASSFRASGMDEQFF.

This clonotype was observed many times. In nucleotides, the CDR3 is TGTGCCAGCAGCTCCCTACTAGCGGGAGAGGTGAATGAGCAGTTCTTC. Its translation is CASSSLLAGEVNEQFF. The V and J genes are TRBV11-3 and TRBJ2-1; 11 nucleotides align to TRBD2. The CDR3 consists of 16 residues. V shed 4 bases and J 7 bases; nucleotides not matched to a gene: 9. Germline CDR1 is SGHNT and CDR2 is YENEEA.

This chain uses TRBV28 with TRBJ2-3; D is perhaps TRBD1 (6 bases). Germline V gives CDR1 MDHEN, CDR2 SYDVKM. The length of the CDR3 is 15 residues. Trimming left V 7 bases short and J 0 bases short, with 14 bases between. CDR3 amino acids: CASTLTGSSTDTQYF. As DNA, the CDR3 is TGTGCCAGCACCCTGACAGGTAGTAGCACAGATACGCAGTATTTT.

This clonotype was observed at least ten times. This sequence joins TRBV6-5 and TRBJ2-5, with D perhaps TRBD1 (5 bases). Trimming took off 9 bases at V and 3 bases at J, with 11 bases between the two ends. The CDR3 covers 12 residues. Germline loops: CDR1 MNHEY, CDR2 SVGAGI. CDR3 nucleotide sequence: TGTGCCAGTTCCGGCAGGGAAGAGACCCAGTACTTC. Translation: CASSGREETQYF.

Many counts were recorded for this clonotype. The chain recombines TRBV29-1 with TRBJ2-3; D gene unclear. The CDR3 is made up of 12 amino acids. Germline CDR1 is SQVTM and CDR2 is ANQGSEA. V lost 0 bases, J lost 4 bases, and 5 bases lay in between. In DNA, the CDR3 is TGCAGCGTTGAAGATGGGGCAGATACGCAGTATTTT. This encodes CSVEDGADTQYF.

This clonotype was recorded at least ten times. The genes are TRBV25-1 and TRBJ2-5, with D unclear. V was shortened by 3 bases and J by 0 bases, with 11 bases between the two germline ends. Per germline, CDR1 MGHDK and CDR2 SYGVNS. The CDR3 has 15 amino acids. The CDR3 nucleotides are TGTGCCAGCAGTGATGATGGTCAGTACCAAGAGACCCAGTACTTC. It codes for CASSDDGQYQETQYF.

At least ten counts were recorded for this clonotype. The CDR3 nucleotides are TGTGCCAGCAGCCACCCTAGGGGGCACAAGCAGTACTTC. It encodes CASSHPRGHKQYF. This rearrangement joins TRBV3-1 to TRBJ2-7; 7 bases map to TRBD1. The length of the CDR3 is 13 residues. Trimming removed 3 bases from V and 8 bases from J; junction bases left unmatched: 7. Germline CDR1 is LGHDT and CDR2 is YNNKEL (reference sequence).

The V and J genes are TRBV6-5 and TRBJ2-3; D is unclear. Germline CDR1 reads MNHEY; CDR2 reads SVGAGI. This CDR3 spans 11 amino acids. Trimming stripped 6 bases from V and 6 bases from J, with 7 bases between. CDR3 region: CASRRRDTQYF. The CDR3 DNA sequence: TGTGCCAGCAGACGAAGGGATACGCAGTATTTT.

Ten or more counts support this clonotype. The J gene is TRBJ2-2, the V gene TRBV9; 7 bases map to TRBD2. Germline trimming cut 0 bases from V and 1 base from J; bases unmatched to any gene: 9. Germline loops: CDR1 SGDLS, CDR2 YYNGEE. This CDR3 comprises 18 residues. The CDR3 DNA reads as TGTGCCAGCAGCGTAGGGCTCGCGGGAGAGTTGAACACCGGGGAGCTGTTTTTT. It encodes CASSVGLAGELNTGELFF.

CDR3 loop: CASSLVGSYRTDTQYF. For the CDR3, the DNA is TGTGCCAGCAGTTTGGTAGGGTCCTACCGCACAGATACGCAGTATTTT. V usage is TRBV28 and J usage is TRBJ2-3; D is uncertain. The CDR3 covers 16 residues. Germline V gene sequence: CDR1 MDHEN, CDR2 SYDVKM. Trimming took 3 bases from V and 1 from J, leaving 14 bases between them.

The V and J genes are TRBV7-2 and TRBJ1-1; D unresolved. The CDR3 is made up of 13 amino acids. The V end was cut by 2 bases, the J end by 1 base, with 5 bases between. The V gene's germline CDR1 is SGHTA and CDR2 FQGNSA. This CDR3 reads CASSLMRNTEAFF. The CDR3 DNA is TGTGCCAGCAGCTTAATGCGGAACACTGAAGCTTTCTTT.

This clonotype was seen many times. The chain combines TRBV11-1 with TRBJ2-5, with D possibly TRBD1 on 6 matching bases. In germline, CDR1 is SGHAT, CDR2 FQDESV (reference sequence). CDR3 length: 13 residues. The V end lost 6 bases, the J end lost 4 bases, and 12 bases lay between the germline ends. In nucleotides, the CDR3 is TGTGCCAGCAGTCGTTCAGGGGCAGAGACCCAGTACTTC. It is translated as CASSRSGAETQYF.

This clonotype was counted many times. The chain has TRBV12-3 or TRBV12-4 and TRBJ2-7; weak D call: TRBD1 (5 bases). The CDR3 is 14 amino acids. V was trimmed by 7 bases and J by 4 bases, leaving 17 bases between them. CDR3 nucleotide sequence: TGTGCCAGCACCTTGGGGCCGGCTGGGTACGAGCAGTACTTC. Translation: CASTLGPAGYEQYF.

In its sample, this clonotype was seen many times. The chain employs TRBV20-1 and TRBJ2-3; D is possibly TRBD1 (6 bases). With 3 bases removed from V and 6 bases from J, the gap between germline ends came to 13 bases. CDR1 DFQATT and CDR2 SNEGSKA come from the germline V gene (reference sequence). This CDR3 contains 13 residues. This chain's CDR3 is CSASVGAGDTQYF. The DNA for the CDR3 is TGCAGTGCTAGTGTGGGGGCAGGGGATACGCAGTATTTT.